A single sample gave rise to the 15 T cell receptor beta chains below, sequenced in a study of blood T cell repertoires in COVID-19. Generated by immunoSEQ multiplex PCR, the TCRdb table keeps only in-frame clones and is missing some. This sample has a few hundred thousand clones; 75% to 90% occur once, and the top ten carry roughly 1%. Input material: PBMCs or T cells enriched from blood (not recorded which). These receptors all come from a man aged 18 to 29 who had recovered from COVID-19.

This clone was observed a single time. This chain links TRBV27 with TRBJ2-1; D may be TRBD2 (6 bases). The V end was cut by 2 bases, the J end by 0 bases, with 11 bases between. CDR3 length: 16 residues. The germline gives CDR1 MNHEY, CDR2 SMNVEV (reference sequence). The CDR3 DNA reads TGTGCCAGCAGTTTACGGGGGTCGAGCTCCTACAATGAGCAGTTCTTC. Its translation is CASSLRGSSSYNEQFF.

The V call is TRBV7-2, the J call TRBJ2-1; tentatively, D is TRBD2 (5 bases). V lost 0 bases and J 0 bases, leaving 21 bases between the germline ends. Germline CDR1 SGHTA, CDR2 FQGNSA. The CDR3 is made up of 20 amino acids. In DNA, the CDR3 is TGTGCCAGCAGCTTAGCGTATCTTGTATTAGCGACCAGCTCCTACAATGAGCAGTTCTTC. This gives the protein CASSLAYLVLATSSYNEQFF.

This chain links TRBV3-1 (or the pseudogene TRBV3-2) with TRBJ1-2, with 9 bases matching TRBD1. J gave up 7 bases and V 5 bases, and 17 bases lay outside the gene matches. Germline values: CDR1 LGHDT, CDR2 YNNKEL (reference sequence). This CDR3 spans 17 amino acids. CDR3: CASSRRTGTGSFGGYTF. Here the CDR3 DNA reads TGTGCCAGCAGCAGGAGGACAGGGACAGGGAGTTTCGGTGGCTACACCTTC.

V gene TRBV6-5 combines with J gene TRBJ1-1; TRBD1 might be the D (5 bases). Trimming removed 8 bases from V and 8 bases from J, with 12 bases in between. This CDR3 has 11 residues. Germline-derived CDR1 and CDR2 are MNHEY and SVGAGI. DNA for the CDR3: TGTGCCAGCCAAGGTGCAGGGGAAGCTTTCTTT. This gives the protein CASQGAGEAFF.

The V call is TRBV28, the J call TRBJ2-7; a possible D gene is TRBD1 (6 bases). Per the germline V gene, CDR1 is MDHEN and CDR2 is SYDVKM. This CDR3 spans 15 amino acids. With 5 bases removed from V and 3 bases from J, the gap between germline ends came to 17 bases. In DNA, the CDR3 is TGTGCCAGCAGTCTGCCGGGACAAAACTACTACGAGCAGTACTTC. This gives the protein CASSLPGQNYYEQYF. Complete variable domain (other parts from reference TRBV28 and TRBJ2-7): DVKVTQSSRYLVKRTGEKVFLECVQDMDHENMFWYRQDPGLGLRLIYFSYDVKMKEKGDIPEGYSVSREKKERFSLILESASTNQTSMYLCASSLPGQNYYEQYFGPGTRLTVT.

The chain recombines TRBV10-3 with TRBJ2-7, with TRBD1 identical over 10 bases. CDR3 size: 12 residues. CDR1 is ENHRY and CDR2 is SYGVKD in the germline V gene. Losses at the gene ends were 10 bases for V and 5 bases for J; bases not matched to a gene: 5. This CDR3 reads CATTGQGNEQYF. CDR3 in DNA: TGTGCCACTACGGGACAGGGGAACGAGCAGTACTTC.

This clone was seen a handful of times. This chain uses TRBV14 with TRBJ1-2, with unresolved D. The CDR3 length is 14 residues. Trimming took off 2 bases at V and 4 bases at J, with 11 bases between the two ends. Germline CDR1 is SGHDN and CDR2 is FVKESK. The CDR3: CASSQLGPGYGYTF. Written as DNA, the CDR3 is TGTGCCAGCAGCCAACTCGGCCCAGGCTATGGCTACACCTTC.

The gene calls are TRBV28 and TRBJ1-4; D unresolved. CDR1 and CDR2 (germline): MDHEN, SYDVKM. The CDR3 extends over 13 amino acids. V lost 3 bases and J 8 bases, leaving 10 bases between the germline ends. The CDR3 spells CASSLPGTEKLFF. The CDR3 coding sequence is TGTGCCAGCAGTTTGCCGGGAACGGAAAAACTGTTTTTT.

The chain combines TRBV7-9 with TRBJ1-3, with D perhaps matching TRBD1 (5 bases). Germline CDR1 and CDR2: SEHNR and FQNEAQ (reference sequence). The CDR3 spans 17 residues. The ends were cut back, 2 bases at V and 2 bases at J, with 16 bases in the middle. CDR3 DNA sequence: TGTGCCAGCAGCTTATACCTAACAGGCCCTACTGGAAACACCATATATTTT. Residues: CASSLYLTGPTGNTIYF. The variable domain in full, with the rest retrieved from reference TRBV7-9 and TRBJ1-3, is DTGVSQNPRHKITKRGQNVTFRCDPISEHNRLYWYRQTLGQGPEFLTYFQNEAQLEKSRLLSDRFSAERPKGSFSTLEIQRTEQGDSAMYLCASSLYLTGPTGNTIYFGEGSWLTVV.

CDR3 sequence (DNA): TGTGCCAGCAGCTTAGGACAGGGAGCAGTGAGGGCTTTCTTT. This sequence encodes CASSLGQGAVRAFF. This chain joins TRBV3-1 (or the pseudogene TRBV3-2) and TRBJ1-1; 8 nucleotides agree with TRBD1. The CDR3 loop spans 14 amino acids. The V gene end was trimmed by 5 bases and the J gene end by 11 bases; junction bases not matched to a gene: 13. Germline V gene sequence: CDR1 LGHDT, CDR2 YNNKEL (reference sequence).

In DNA form, the CDR3 reads TGTGCCAGCAGCGTAGGGGGAGGCGCAGACGAGCAGTACTTC. Its protein is CASSVGGGADEQYF. The rearrangement joins TRBV9 to TRBJ2-7, with a tentative D call TRBD2 (6 bases). Trimming removed 0 bases at V and 5 bases at J, with 12 bases between. The germline V gene has CDR1 SGDLS and CDR2 YYNGEE. This CDR3 has 14 residues.

The chain carries TRBV29-1 and TRBJ2-1; TRBD2 aligns across 12 bases. The CDR3 is 14 amino acids. Trimming removed 1 base from V and 7 bases from J; junction bases left unmatched: 2. CDR1 and CDR2 from the germline V gene are SQVTM and ANQGSEA. CDR3 nucleotides: TGCAGCGTTGAAGGGCTAGCGGGAGGGAATGAGCAGTTCTTC. Translated: CSVEGLAGGNEQFF.

The rearrangement uses TRBV19 and TRBJ2-1; 7 positions match TRBD1. Losses at the gene ends were 6 bases for V and 7 bases for J; bases not matched to a gene: 6. CDR1 is LNHDA and CDR2 is SQIVND in the germline V gene (reference sequence). This CDR3 comprises 13 residues. CDR3 in DNA: TGTGCCAGTAGGCAGGGGGTCTGGAATGAGCAGTTCTTC. Amino acid sequence: CASRQGVWNEQFF.

The DNA for the CDR3 is TGTGCCAGCAGTACGAACCTAAGCGGGCTGGGGACCCAGTACTTC. Amino acids: CASSTNLSGLGTQYF. The V and J genes are TRBV28 and TRBJ2-5; TRBD2 might be the D (6 bases). This CDR3 comprises 15 residues. From germline, CDR1 is MDHEN and CDR2 SYDVKM. The ends were cut back, 5 bases at V and 7 bases at J, with 20 bases in the middle.

The V and J genes are TRBV12-3 or TRBV12-4 and TRBJ1-6, with D perhaps TRBD1 (6 bases). The CDR3 loop spans 12 amino acids. V dropped 2 bases and J dropped 19 bases, with 15 bases sitting between them. CDR3 bases: TGTGCCAGCAGTTTAAACAGGGTGTCAATTCACTTT. Amino acid sequence: CASSLNRVSIHF.